Shown below are 15 T cell receptor beta chains from a single sample sequenced in a study of memory CD4+ T cells and cytomegalovirus serostatus. Single viable CD3+CD4+CD8-CD45RO+ cells were sorted as the memory CD4+ T cells. Using immunoSEQ multiplex PCR, the repertoire was profiled, and TCRdb retains in-frame clones only, with some absent. The table has 55,000 to 65,000 clones, about 81% seen once. What was sequenced was memory CD4+ T cells from blood. All receptors come from an adult in good health and CMV-seronegative.

The CDR3 reads CASSMEGGVYTGELFF. As DNA, the CDR3 is TGTGCCAGTAGTATGGAAGGGGGCGTTTACACCGGGGAGCTGTTTTTT. The V call is TRBV19, the J call TRBJ2-2; 7 bases map to TRBD1. V shed 3 bases, J shed 3 bases, and the junction held 7 bases outside the gene matches. This CDR3 region has 16 residues. Germline V gene sequence: CDR1 LNHDA, CDR2 SQIVND (reference sequence).

V usage is TRBV7-6 and J usage is TRBJ2-7; a weak D match, TRBD1 (5 bases). The ends were cut back, 5 bases at V and 2 bases at J, with 19 bases in the middle. The germline CDR1 and CDR2 sequences are SGHVS and FNYEAQ. CDR3 length: 16 amino acids. This chain's CDR3 is CASSPQGVGAPYEQYF. CDR3 nucleotide sequence: TGTGCCAGCAGCCCACAAGGAGTAGGGGCGCCCTACGAGCAGTACTTC.

V and J are TRBV6-1 and TRBJ2-1, with 7 bases lining up with TRBD1. V trimming: 0 bases; J trimming: 0 bases; junction bases outside the gene matches: 8. The CDR3 loop spans 18 amino acids. Per germline, CDR1 MNHNS and CDR2 SASEGT. The CDR3 coding sequence is TGTGCCAGCAGTGAAGCGGGGGACAGATCACACTCCTACAATGAGCAGTTCTTC. Its protein product is CASSEAGDRSHSYNEQFF.

The genes are TRBV20-1 and TRBJ2-7, with D tentatively TRBD2 (5 bases). Germline V gives CDR1 DFQATT, CDR2 SNEGSKA (reference sequence). The V end was cut by 5 bases, the J end by 11 bases, with 16 bases between. This CDR3 contains 11 residues. The CDR3: CSAPGLSAEYF. In DNA, the CDR3 is TGCAGTGCTCCCGGACTGTCCGCTGAGTACTTC.

The chain has TRBV7-3 and TRBJ2-1; 9 bases align to TRBD2. With V trimmed by 1 base and J by 7 bases, 5 bases remained unmatched. The CDR3 has 15 residues. The V gene's germline CDR1 is SGHTA and CDR2 FQGTGA. This CDR3 is CASSLSLAGSNEQFF. The CDR3 nucleotides read TGTGCCAGCAGCTTAAGCCTAGCGGGATCGAATGAGCAGTTCTTC.

This sequence joins TRBV28 and TRBJ1-2; D call uncertain. Trimming left V 6 bases short and J 5 bases short, with 16 bases between. The germline gives CDR1 MDHEN, CDR2 SYDVKM. This CDR3 spans 14 amino acids. The CDR3 loop reads CASRSLLGAYGYTF. In DNA form, the CDR3 reads TGTGCCAGCAGGTCGCTGTTGGGTGCGTATGGCTACACCTTC.

The chain employs TRBV11-3 and TRBJ2-7; TRBD2 aligns across 10 bases. The trim removed 1 base at V and 5 bases at J, leaving 5 bases unmatched. The length of the CDR3 is 15 residues. Germline values: CDR1 SGHNT, CDR2 YENEEA. The CDR3 sequence is CASSLGIAGGHEQYF. CDR3 sequence (DNA): TGTGCCAGCAGCTTAGGGATAGCGGGAGGCCACGAGCAGTACTTC.

The chain couples TRBV11-3 to TRBJ1-3; D gene unclear. Germline CDR1 reads SGHNT; CDR2 reads YENEEA. V was shortened by 1 base and J by 0 bases, with 7 bases between the two germline ends. This CDR3 contains 15 residues. This chain's CDR3 is CASSLGSISGNTIYF. In nucleotides, the CDR3 is TGTGCCAGCAGCTTAGGGAGTATCTCTGGAAACACCATATATTTT.

The chain recombines TRBV27 with TRBJ2-7; D is uncertain. This CDR3 contains 15 residues. CDR1 is MNHEY, CDR2 SMNVEV, per germline (reference sequence). Trimming took off 5 bases at V and 2 bases at J, with 16 bases between the two ends. The CDR3 DNA follows: TGTGCCAGCAGTGCTAAAGCTCCCCCTACCTACGAGCAGTACTTC. Amino acid sequence: CASSAKAPPTYEQYF.

J is TRBJ1-2 and V is TRBV28, with D possibly TRBD1 on 5 matching bases. CDR1 MDHEN and CDR2 SYDVKM come from the germline V gene. V lost 5 bases and J lost 0, with 16 bases in between. The CDR3 totals 16 residues. CDR3 sequence: CASSPGTVRTNYGYTF. The CDR3 nucleotides read TGTGCCAGCAGTCCCGGGACGGTGAGGACTAACTATGGCTACACCTTC.

This rearrangement joins TRBV11-2 to TRBJ2-3; TRBD2 matches at 10 bases. This CDR3 has 17 amino acids. Trimming cost V 4 bases and J 3 bases; bases outside gene matches: 10. Per the germline V gene, CDR1 is SGHAT and CDR2 is FQNNGV. The CDR3 spells CASSSLAGGIGTDTQYF. The CDR3 DNA reads as TGTGCCAGCAGCTCTTTAGCGGGAGGTATTGGAACAGATACGCAGTATTTT.

The rearrangement links TRBV5-6 to TRBJ2-2; D might be TRBD1 (6 bases). Germline CDR1 SGHDT, CDR2 YYEEEE. This CDR3 contains 15 residues. Trimming stripped 4 bases from V and 6 bases from J, with 16 bases between. In DNA form, the CDR3 reads TGTGCCAGCAGCCCCACCCAGGGGCCTGCCGGGGAGCTGTTTTTT. Encoded protein: CASSPTQGPAGELFF.

The V and J genes are TRBV5-1 and TRBJ1-4; perhaps TRBD1 as D (6 bases). Germline assignment: CDR1 SGHRS and CDR2 YFSETQ. Trimming left V 1 base short and J 8 bases short, with 12 bases between. The CDR3 is 14 residues long. CDR3 sequence: CASSLHSQGEKLFF. CDR3 nucleotides: TGCGCCAGCAGCTTGCATAGCCAGGGGGAAAAACTGTTTTTT.

The CDR3 bases are TGTGCCAGTAGTATAGGACACGCCCGAGAAGCTTTCTTT. Its protein product is CASSIGHAREAFF. The chain joins TRBV19 to TRBJ1-1; D remains unclear. Between the trimmed V and J ends, which lost 1 base and 8 bases, there was a span of 11 bases. This CDR3 has 13 amino acids. Germline CDR1 is LNHDA and CDR2 is SQIVND (reference sequence).

The gene calls are TRBV7-2 and TRBJ1-1; tentative D call: TRBD1 (5 bases). The CDR3 has 12 amino acids. Germline values: CDR1 SGHTA, CDR2 FQGNSA. Trimming cost V 6 bases and J 8 bases, with 13 bases left between them. CDR3 sequence: CASRATGGEAFF. The CDR3 nucleotides are TGTGCCAGCAGAGCTACGGGGGGGGAAGCTTTCTTT.